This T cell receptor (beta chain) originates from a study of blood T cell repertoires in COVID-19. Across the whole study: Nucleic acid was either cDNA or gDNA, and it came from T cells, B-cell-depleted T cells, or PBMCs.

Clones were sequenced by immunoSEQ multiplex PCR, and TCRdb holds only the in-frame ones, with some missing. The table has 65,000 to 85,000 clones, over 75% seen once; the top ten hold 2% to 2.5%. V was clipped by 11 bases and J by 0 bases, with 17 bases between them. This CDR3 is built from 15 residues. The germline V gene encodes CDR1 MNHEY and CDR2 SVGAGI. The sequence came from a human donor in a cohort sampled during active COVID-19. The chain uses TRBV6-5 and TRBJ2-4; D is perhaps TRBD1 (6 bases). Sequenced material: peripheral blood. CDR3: CAAAARGQAKNIQYF. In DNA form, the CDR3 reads TGTGCCGCAGCGGCCCGGGGACAAGCCAAAAACATTCAGTACTTC.